This T cell receptor beta chain was sequenced in a study of CD8+CD57+ T cells in acquired aplastic anemia. The wider study: Isolated CD4+ and CD8+ cells, once sorted, yielded DNA averaging roughly 3.2 ug. Healthy donor CD4+ cell samples had a mean of around 11 million reads. Findings and limits, study-wide: The CD8+ Simpson's diversity of patients and controls was not significantly different.

CDR1 and CDR2 from the germline V gene are DFQATT and SNEGSKA (reference sequence). This CDR3 region has 11 residues. Trimming shortened V by 5 bases and J by 1 base, and 4 bases separated the two germline ends. The table lists this clonotype with many counts. The antigen remains unidentified. It was genomic DNA that served as the template for profiling TCR beta VDJ and CDR3. TCRdb reprocessed the reads via MiXCR and lists one record per CDR3 protein. The sample yields 200,000 to 250,000 distinct CDR3 sequences, 30% to 35% seen once. The rearrangement uses TRBV20-1 and TRBJ2-3; D is undetermined. Material for sequencing was sorted CD4+, CD8+, or CD8+CD57+ T cells (not recorded which) from PBMCs. This TCR came from a human donor in good health, serving as a control. The CDR3 here is CSAQGTDTQYF. The CDR3 DNA reads as TGCAGTGCTCAGGGCACAGATACGCAGTATTTT.